This passage covers 28 T cell receptor beta chains from one sample sequenced in a study of T cell changes during pregnancy in multiple sclerosis (dated by TCRdb to about 2019). The library was prepared using the immunoSEQ multiplex PCR assay. In TCRdb, the immuneACCESS table is reduced to in-frame sequences with V and J assigned. These tables do not hold every clone; where another copy was compared, an unresolved V gene accounts for under half, and the others remain unexplained. This sample comprises 35,000 to 55,000 clones, around 93% of them detected only once. The ten largest clones represent more than 3% of the sample. This material consisted of CD8+ T cells from peripheral blood mononuclear cells, taken after pregnancy. The receptors stem from a female donor with multiple sclerosis, enrolled in a pregnancy study.

The chain employs TRBV7-9 and TRBJ2-7; 9 nucleotides line up with TRBD1. This CDR3 contains 14 residues. CDR1 is SEHNR, CDR2 FQNEAQ, per germline (reference sequence). Germline trimming cut 1 base from V and 7 bases from J; bases unmatched to any gene: 5. CDR3 bases: TGTGCCAGCAGCTTAGAATGGGGGACAGGGGAGCAGTACTTC. It specifies CASSLEWGTGEQYF.

The V gene is TRBV9, the J gene TRBJ1-3, with D hard to call. V gave up 0 bases and J gave up 0 bases, with 10 bases separating them. The germline CDR1 and CDR2 sequences are SGDLS and YYNGEE. CDR3 length: 16 residues. The DNA for the CDR3 is TGTGCCAGCAGCGTAGCTCCAGGCGTCTCTGGAAACACCATATATTTT. Its protein product is CASSVAPGVSGNTIYF.

The rearrangement links TRBV27 to TRBJ1-1; 9 bases agree with TRBD1. Germline V CDR1 and CDR2: MNHEY, SMNVEV (reference sequence). The CDR3 runs to 17 residues. The trim removed 4 bases at V and 1 base at J, leaving 10 bases unmatched. CDR3 region: CASSSRGQGWANTEAFF. The CDR3 nucleotides read TGTGCCAGCAGTTCTCGGGGACAGGGCTGGGCGAACACTGAAGCTTTCTTT.

This sequence joins TRBV6-4 and TRBJ2-2; no clear D gene. The V and J ends lost 0 bases and 5 bases respectively, with 7 bases between them. Germline V gene lookup returns CDR1 MRHNA and CDR2 SNTAGT. This CDR3 region has 14 residues. The DNA of the CDR3 is TGTGCCAGCAGTGACTCGACTGGAACCGGGGAGCTGTTTTTT. Amino acids: CASSDSTGTGELFF.

The chain recombines TRBV7-3 with TRBJ2-1; 8 bases fit TRBD2. CDR3 size: 16 residues. The V and J ends lost 5 bases and 7 bases, in that order; junction bases with no gene match: 13. The germline CDR1 and CDR2 sequences are SGHTA and FQGTGA. Written as DNA, the CDR3 is TGTGCCAGCAGCACCTCAGCGGGGGCACCTACAAATGAGCAGTTCTTC. Translating gives CASSTSAGAPTNEQFF. The whole variable domain, filled in from reference TRBV7-3 and TRBJ2-1, reads GAGVSQTPSNKVTEKGKYVELRCDPISGHTALYWYRQSLGQGPEFLIYFQGTGAADDSGLPNDRFFAVRPEGSVSTLKIQRTERGDSAVYLCASSTSAGAPTNEQFFGPGTRLTVL.

The V and J genes are TRBV7-3 and TRBJ2-1, with 8 bases matching TRBD2. This CDR3 contains 13 residues. Germline loops: CDR1 SGHTA, CDR2 FQGTGA. V gave up 4 bases and J gave up 9 bases; unmatched junction bases: 5. For the CDR3, the DNA is TGTGCCAGCAGCTCTCCGGGAGGGCGTGAGCAGTTCTTC. It encodes CASSSPGGREQFF.

The CDR3 bases are TGTGCCAGCAGCTCCTCGATTATGCTGCGGGAGGGATACGAGCAGTACTTC. It is translated as CASSSSIMLREGYEQYF. The gene calls are TRBV11-2 and TRBJ2-7; 9 bases map to TRBD2. The CDR3 spans 17 residues. Germline CDR1 SGHAT, CDR2 FQNNGV. With V trimmed by 4 bases and J by 4 bases, 14 bases remained unmatched.

CDR3 in DNA: TGTGCCAGCAGTGACGGACCGGGACTAGATCCTGAGCAGTTCTTC. Its protein product is CASSDGPGLDPEQFF. The genes are TRBV2 and TRBJ2-1, with TRBD2 identical over 8 bases. V lost 3 bases, J lost 9 bases, and 10 bases stayed unmatched. The germline gives CDR1 SNHLY, CDR2 FYNNEI. The CDR3 contains 15 residues.

The chain employs TRBV4-3 and TRBJ2-7, with 10 bases that match TRBD2. The germline gives CDR1 LGHNA, CDR2 YSLEER. The CDR3 contains 17 residues. V shed 0 bases and J 1 base; nucleotides not matched to a gene: 6. CDR3 in DNA: TGCGCCAGCAGCCAAGAAGGGCCTAGCGGGGGATCCTACGAGCAGTACTTC. Its protein product is CASSQEGPSGGSYEQYF.

The rearrangement joins TRBV29-1 to TRBJ2-7; D remains ambiguous. CDR1 and CDR2 from the germline V gene are SQVTM and ANQGSEA. V lost 5 bases and J lost 0, with 8 bases in between. This CDR3 has 12 residues. The CDR3 DNA is TGCAGCGTTTCCAGTAACTCCTACGAGCAGTACTTC. It specifies CSVSSNSYEQYF.

This chain uses TRBV27 with TRBJ2-7; 10 bases match TRBD1. The CDR3 totals 14 residues. Germline V gene lookup returns CDR1 MNHEY and CDR2 SMNVEV (reference sequence). The trim removed 6 bases at V and 0 bases at J, leaving 2 bases unmatched. CDR3 sequence: CASSWTGGSYEQYF. DNA for the CDR3: TGTGCCAGCAGCTGGACAGGGGGCTCCTACGAGCAGTACTTC.

This rearrangement joins TRBV15 to TRBJ2-7; possible D gene TRBD2, 5 bases. Between the trimmed V and J ends, which lost 6 bases and 0 bases, there was a span of 15 bases. Germline V CDR1 and CDR2: LNHNV, YYDKDF (reference sequence). CDR3 size: 15 residues. The CDR3 DNA reads as TGTGCCACCAGTCGTGACCTGGGGAGCTCCTACGAGCAGTACTTC. Its protein is CATSRDLGSSYEQYF.

This clone appeared a single time. The rearrangement joins TRBV14 to TRBJ2-7; D is uncertain. The CDR3 is 14 amino acids. Between the trimmed V and J ends, which lost 6 bases and 3 bases, there was a span of 15 bases. Germline V gene sequence: CDR1 SGHDN, CDR2 FVKESK. The CDR3: CASSPVGPIYEQYF. The CDR3 DNA follows: TGTGCCAGCAGTCCCGTGGGCCCAATCTACGAGCAGTACTTC.

V usage is TRBV11-2 and J usage is TRBJ2-7, with 7 bases that match TRBD2. Germline V gene data show CDR1 as SGHAT and CDR2 as FQNNGV. Germline trimming cut 4 bases from V and 5 bases from J; bases unmatched to any gene: 11. The CDR3 sequence is 15 residues long. CDR3: CASSSWGGRGNEQYF. The CDR3 nucleotides are TGTGCCAGCAGCTCGTGGGGCGGGAGAGGCAACGAGCAGTACTTC. Looking up the rest from reference TRBV11-2 and TRBJ2-7 gives the full variable domain: EAGVAQSPRYKIIEKRQSVAFWCNPISGHATLYWYQQILGQGPKLLIQFQNNGVVDDSQLPKDRFSAERLKGVDSTLKIQPAKLEDSAVYLCASSSWGGRGNEQYFGPGTRLTVT.

This chain uses TRBV7-9 with TRBJ2-2; TRBD2 might be the D (6 bases). Germline CDR1 and CDR2: SEHNR and FQNEAQ (reference sequence). Between the trimmed V and J ends, which lost 5 bases and 5 bases, there was a span of 15 bases. The CDR3 runs 15 residues. The CDR3 protein is CASSRFRGGTGELFF. The DNA of the CDR3 is TGTGCCAGCAGCAGATTCCGGGGAGGAACCGGGGAGCTGTTTTTT.

The chain links TRBV27 to TRBJ1-2; possibly TRBD1 for D (5 bases). V lost 5 bases to trimming and J lost 7 bases, with 17 bases between them. The V gene's germline CDR1 is MNHEY and CDR2 SMNVEV (reference sequence). CDR3 length equals 14 residues. The CDR3 DNA follows: TGTGCCAGCAGTGTACGGGGGGTCGGCGGTGGCTACACCTTC. This sequence encodes CASSVRGVGGGYTF.

This rearrangement joins TRBV15 to TRBJ2-3; a weak D match, TRBD1 (6 bases). The CDR3 is made up of 14 amino acids. Trimming shortened V by 8 bases and J by 0 bases, and 12 bases separated the two germline ends. Germline-derived CDR1 and CDR2 are LNHNV and YYDKDF (reference sequence). The CDR3, as DNA: TGTGCCACCCGGAACAGGGACAGCACAGATACGCAGTATTTT. It yields the protein CATRNRDSTDTQYF.

This clone was observed a single time. V gene TRBV5-1 combines with J gene TRBJ2-5, with D tentatively TRBD1 (5 bases). The germline V and J ends were trimmed by 0 bases and 3 bases, with 15 bases remaining between them. The germline CDR1 and CDR2 sequences are SGHRS and YFSETQ. The CDR3 runs 16 residues. The CDR3 coding sequence is TGCGCCAGCAGCTTGGAAGGGGTCACAAAAAAAGAGACCCAGTACTTC. Protein product: CASSLEGVTKKETQYF.

J is TRBJ2-1 and V is TRBV9, with TRBD1 matching over 8 bases. Trimming removed 4 bases from V and 7 bases from J; junction bases left unmatched: 16. This CDR3 has 17 residues. CDR1 and CDR2 from the germline V gene are SGDLS and YYNGEE. As DNA, the CDR3 is TGTGCCAGCAGCCCCCTGACCCAGGGGGCAAGGGGTAATGAGCAGTTCTTC. Translated: CASSPLTQGARGNEQFF.

This clone has only one observation. The genes are TRBV4-1 and TRBJ2-1; D gene ambiguous. Germline CDR1 reads MGHRA; CDR2 reads YSYEKL. The CDR3 contains 15 residues. V was clipped by 1 base and J by 7 bases, with 14 bases between them. In DNA form, the CDR3 reads TGCGCCAGCAGCCAAGTGTCTCCCCCGGGTAATGAGCAGTTCTTC. It yields the protein CASSQVSPPGNEQFF.

V gene TRBV4-1 combines with J gene TRBJ1-5, with D unresolved. The CDR3 extends over 14 amino acids. The V end lost 4 bases, the J end lost 7 bases, and 14 bases lay between the germline ends. Germline CDR1 and CDR2: MGHRA and YSYEKL. Here the CDR3 DNA reads TGCGCCAGCAGCCTGAATGATGGGGAGCAGCCCCAGCATTTT. As protein: CASSLNDGEQPQHF.

The CDR3 region has the DNA TGTGCCAGCAGCTTAGCGGGGCAAGGGGATTCACCCCTCCACTTT. It encodes CASSLAGQGDSPLHF. The chain employs TRBV7-2 and TRBJ1-6; tentatively, D is TRBD1 (5 bases). CDR3 length: 15 amino acids. Trimming removed 0 bases at V and 8 bases at J, with 11 bases between. Germline V gene lookup returns CDR1 SGHTA and CDR2 FQGNSA.

V usage is TRBV10-2 and J usage is TRBJ1-3; D is ambiguous. Trimming took 0 bases from V and 8 from J, leaving 11 bases between them. CDR1 and CDR2 from the germline V gene are WSHSY and SAAADI. CDR3 length: 14 residues. CDR3 in DNA: TGCGCCAGCAGTGAGTCGACCGGGTCAGACACCATATATTTT. Amino acid sequence: CASSESTGSDTIYF.

The chain is built from TRBV29-1 and TRBJ1-1, with 8 nucleotides matching TRBD1. CDR1 and CDR2 (germline): SQVTM, ANQGSEA. CDR3 length: 16 residues. With V trimmed by 5 bases and J by 0 bases, 11 bases remained unmatched. The CDR3 here is CSVLADREGMNTEAFF. CDR3 in DNA: TGCAGCGTTCTCGCGGACAGGGAAGGTATGAACACTGAAGCTTTCTTT.

The chain joins TRBV27 to TRBJ2-1; D is undetermined. The CDR3 is made up of 13 amino acids. Germline values: CDR1 MNHEY, CDR2 SMNVEV (reference sequence). Between the trimmed V and J ends, which lost 4 bases and 4 bases, there was a span of 8 bases. CDR3 amino acids: CASSSPGYNEQFF. CDR3 DNA sequence: TGTGCCAGCAGTTCCCCCGGGTACAATGAGCAGTTCTTC.

This chain joins TRBV7-6 and TRBJ1-1; D ambiguous. Germline values: CDR1 SGHVS, CDR2 FNYEAQ. This CDR3 has 13 amino acids. With 3 bases removed from V and 1 base from J, the gap between germline ends came to 6 bases. The CDR3 nucleotides are TGTGCCAGCAGCTTTACTGAGAACACTGAAGCTTTCTTT. It codes for CASSFTENTEAFF.

This chain's CDR3 is CASSVVGSGANVLTF. The CDR3 DNA reads TGTGCCAGCAGCGTAGTCGGCTCTGGGGCCAACGTCCTGACTTTC. The chain employs TRBV9 and TRBJ2-6, with D unresolved. CDR1 is SGDLS, CDR2 YYNGEE, per germline. Deletions cut 0 bases from V and 0 bases from J, with 4 bases between. The CDR3 is 15 residues long.

This clone has a single count. The rearrangement uses TRBV7-9 and TRBJ2-3; 12 positions match TRBD2. Trimming cost V 1 base and J 4 bases; bases outside gene matches: 3. The CDR3 is 16 residues long. The germline CDR1 and CDR2 sequences are SEHNR and FQNEAQ (reference sequence). The CDR3 here is CASSLGLAGAADTQYF. In DNA form, the CDR3 reads TGTGCCAGCAGCTTAGGACTAGCGGGAGCTGCAGATACGCAGTATTTT.